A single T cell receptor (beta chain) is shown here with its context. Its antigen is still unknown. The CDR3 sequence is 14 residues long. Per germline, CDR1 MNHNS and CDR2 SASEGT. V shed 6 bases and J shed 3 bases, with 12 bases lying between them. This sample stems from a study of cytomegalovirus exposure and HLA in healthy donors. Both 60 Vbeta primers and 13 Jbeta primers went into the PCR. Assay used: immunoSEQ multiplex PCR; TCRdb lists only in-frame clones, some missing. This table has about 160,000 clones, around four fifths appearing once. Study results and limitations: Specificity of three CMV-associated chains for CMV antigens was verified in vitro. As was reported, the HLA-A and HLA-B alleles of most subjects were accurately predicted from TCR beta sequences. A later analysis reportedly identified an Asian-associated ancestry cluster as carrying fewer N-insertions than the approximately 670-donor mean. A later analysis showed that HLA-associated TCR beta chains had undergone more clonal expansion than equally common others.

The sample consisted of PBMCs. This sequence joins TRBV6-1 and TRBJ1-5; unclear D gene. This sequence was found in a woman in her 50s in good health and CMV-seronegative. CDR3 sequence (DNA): TGTGCCAGCAGGAGCGGGAGTCACAATCAGCCCCAGCATTTT. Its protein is CASRSGSHNQPQHF.